What follows is one T cell receptor (beta chain) and its context. Authors' data handling: Nucleated cell counts were estimated from reference gene primer amplification. Produced via immunoSEQ multiplex PCR; TCRdb's table is partial and in-frame only. V, J and clone size are taken as reported in that table, and D and trimming were inferred from the DNA itself. The sample records a few hundred thousand clones, roughly 80% being singletons. The data were taken from a study of blood T cell repertoires in COVID-19. On the study more broadly: Material from acute and convalescent COVID-19 was sourced from the United States, Italy and Spain.

V lost 6 bases to trimming and J lost 6 bases, with 14 bases between them. Germline loops: CDR1 SEHNR, CDR2 FQNEAQ (reference sequence). The CDR3 has 14 amino acids. The sample taken for sequencing was peripheral blood. This TCR came from a human donor with acute or convalescent COVID-19. The donor label of this sample is uncertain. This chain connects TRBV7-9 to TRBJ2-2; TRBD2 might be the D (6 bases). The CDR3 region is CASRGGAGAGELFF. Here the CDR3 DNA reads TGTGCCAGCAGGGGAGGCGCGGGTGCCGGGGAGCTGTTTTTT.